The sequence of this T cell receptor beta chain was determined in a study of tumor and adjacent non-tumor tissue in lung cancer. TCRbeta libraries were built with three rounds of nested PCR, modified from ARM-PCR. TCRdb processed the multiplex PCR reads anew with MiXCR; each CDR3 protein has one entry. The top ten hold 28% of the sample, which has around 66,000 distinct CDR3 sequences, approximately 73% seen once. A word on this clonotype: What it recognizes is unknown. Compared with germline, one end of the junction differs, possibly owing to a read error.

Per germline, CDR1 DFQATT and CDR2 SNEGSKA (reference sequence). The CDR3 runs to 12 residues. This sample's RNA came from whole unsorted tissue. Study conclusions and caveats: Higher tumor TCR diversity was associated with shorter survival. Tumor repertoires had a smaller top 100 clone share than normal lung. Significantly higher TCR diversity was found in tumor than normal lung.

The chain carries TRBV20-1 and TRBJ2-7; 8 nucleotides agree with TRBD1. Sequenced sample: lung tumor tissue. The clonotype originates from a man aged 55 to 70 with non-small cell lung cancer. The CDR3 sequence is CSARDSGGEHYF. The CDR3 DNA is TGCAGTGCTAGAGATTCAGGGGGCGAGCACTACTTC.